Shown below are 4 T cell receptor beta chains from a single sample sequenced in a study of T cells in Graves' hyperthyroidism and ophthalmopathy. RNA transcripts provided the source from which TCR beta CDR3 regions were amplified. HTBI primers were employed in a first-round RT-PCR of the TCR CDR3. Via MiXCR, TCRdb re-called the multiplex PCR reads, giving one row per CDR3 protein. The sample yields 500,000 to 750,000 distinct CDR3 sequences, 11% to 15% seen once. The material sequenced was blood. These receptors came from a woman younger than 35 with Graves' ophthalmopathy.

There are many counts of this clonotype. The chain has TRBV2 and TRBJ2-1; D is perhaps TRBD2 (5 bases). The CDR3 loop spans 15 amino acids. V was pared by 7 bases and J by 5 bases, with 18 bases between. Germline values: CDR1 SNHLY, CDR2 FYNNEI. In nucleotides, the CDR3 is TGTGCCAGCATGGCCAGGACTGGCGAAAACAATGAGCAGTTCTTC. Its protein product is CASMARTGENNEQFF.

This clonotype was seen only a few times. CDR3 bases: TGTGCCTGGAGCCTCTTTAGGGATGTACGACCTTGGTATGGCTACACCTTC. The encoded protein is CAWSLFRDVRPWYGYTF. The chain has TRBV30 and TRBJ1-2; D is undetermined. V was shortened by 3 bases and J by 5 bases, with 25 bases between the two germline ends. The CDR3 contains 17 residues. Per germline, CDR1 GTSNPN and CDR2 SVGIG (reference sequence).

The chain employs TRBV14 and TRBJ2-1; 12 bases fit TRBD2. Germline CDR1 is SGHDN and CDR2 is FVKESK. The CDR3 consists of 15 residues. J lost 9 bases, V lost 4 bases, and 7 bases had no gene match. The CDR3 coding sequence is TGTGCCAGCAGCCTACTAGCGGGAGGTATTAGTGAGCAGTTCTTC. It specifies CASSLLAGGISEQFF.

This sequence joins TRBV6-1 and TRBJ1-2, with D perhaps matching TRBD1 (6 bases). V dropped 5 bases and J dropped 13 bases, with 20 bases sitting between them. Per germline, CDR1 MNHNS and CDR2 SASEGT. This CDR3 comprises 13 residues. The CDR3 DNA reads TGTGCCAGCAGTTCCCTTGCTCGACAGGACTCCACCTTC. It yields the protein CASSSLARQDSTF.